Described below is a single T cell receptor beta chain sequence and its context. The antigen it binds to is not known. Base qualities were left out, and no much larger clone turns up one base away. The immunoSEQ assay amplified TCRB CDR3 regions from 2 micrograms of genomic DNA, or from all available DNA when less than that amount was available. For multiplex PCR, 60 forward primers for TCR V beta segments and 13 reverse primers for J beta segments were used. To estimate the number of reads per starting template, synthetic control templates were added to each sample at limiting dilution. Reads of 87 bp were generated by sequencing on the Illumina HiSeq System. Per the source publication's procedure: PCR and sequencing errors were removed by a nearest neighbor algorithm that merged closely related sequences. TCR overlap was defined as the percentage of unique tumor TCR beta sequences that were also present in the same patient's peripheral blood. TCRdb stores this immuneACCESS table with in-frame sequences only. Part of the clones is absent; in the studies checked, under half of the shortfall reflects unresolved V genes, and no reason is known for the rest. D and trimming were read from the DNA, whereas the V and J calls and clone size are those reported in that table. For this sample the table gives some 90,000 clones, of which 70% to 90% were detected only once. The ten largest make up approximately 2.1% of the sample.

This sample was included in a study of glioma-infiltrating T cells after dendritic cell vaccination (dated by TCRdb to about 2016). For context, the study as a whole: The cohort comprised about 15 glioblastoma patients from Phase I and II dendritic cell vaccination trials, 9 newly diagnosed and 6 with recurrent disease. Patients received autologous tumor lysate-pulsed dendritic cell vaccination between about 2003 and 2013. The vaccine was prepared from monocyte-derived dendritic cells that were cultured for approximately seven days with IL-4 and GM-CSF and then pulsed overnight with autologous tumor lysate. Patients received three intradermal dendritic cell vaccine injections at biweekly intervals in the arm below the axilla. Tumor-infiltrating lymphocyte content was quantified and tumor and blood repertoires were compared in dendritic cell-vaccinated glioblastoma patients by deep sequencing of TCR beta CDR3 regions. Survival after dendritic cell vaccination was correlated with TCR sequencing metrics, such as TIL content and the overlap between tumor and blood repertoires.

The sample's time point, from its label and the paper: after dendritic cell vaccination, including at tumor progression/relapse. Patients were selected for having adequate residual fresh-frozen tumor tissue and more than two years of available survival data. An isocitrate dehydrogenase mutation was not carried by any of the glioblastoma patients, although molecular status was otherwise variable. PBMC were collected before vaccination, two weeks after the third vaccination, and at tumor progression if progression occurred. The Qiagen DNeasy Blood extraction Kit was used for extraction of genomic DNA. The trim is 3 bases for V and 8 bases for J, with a gap of 16 bases between the germline ends. Including cysteine and phenylalanine, the CDR3 has 14 amino acids. CDR3 DNA only is kept here, 42 bases in frame from base 1. CDR1 MNHNS and CDR2 SASEGT are derived from the germline V gene. The full study reports these points: The cohort was small and heterogeneous, and full blood and tumor sets were available for few patients, with initial-recurrent tumor pairs available for even fewer patients. The three-group TCR overlap response model was characterized as speculative, and prospective validation of the model was stated to be required. Higher estimated pretreatment TIL content predicted longer time to progression and overall survival after dendritic cell vaccination. TCR clonality showed no direct relationship with survival, which suggests that a diverse polyclonal response may be important.

This clonotype originated in a human donor with glioblastoma. Recombination linked TRBV6-1 to TRBJ1-2; D gene: possibly TRBD1, on 5 matching bases. The sample consisted of blood, taken after dendritic cell vaccination. The DNA sequence is given as TGTGCCAGCAGTGATTCAGGGAGGTACGGAGGCTACACCTTC. This yields the protein CASSDSGRYGGYTF.